A selection of T cell receptor beta chains follows, all from one sample in a study of T-cell memory formation after mild COVID-19. MiXCR, applied by TCRdb to the 5' RACE reads, yields one record per CDR3 protein. The repertoire holds approximately 170,000 distinct CDR3 sequences, with over 10% as singletons. The specimen was PBMCs or a T cell subset sorted from them (not recorded which). The receptors derive from a man between 18 and 29 years old who had mild COVID-19 (a few samples of this study predate the infection). Cell type and time point are not known. CDR3s include the opening cysteine and the closing phenylalanine or tryptophan. D genes are given only for firm matches. The size of a clone is reported for some rows only, either as once, few or many, or as a class for expanded clones.

TRBJ2-7,TRBV25-1,few,TRBD1,TGTGCCAGCAGTGATAGCCCGGGACAGTCCTACGAGCAGTACTTC,CASSDSPGQSYEQYF
TRBJ2-3,TRBV10-3,few,TRBD1,TGTGCCATCAAAGGACAGGGGGGCCCTAGCACAGATACGCAGTATTTT,CAIKGQGGPSTDTQYF
TRBJ2-1,TRBV4-3,few,NA,TGCGCCAGCAGCCAAGAGGGATTTTCAGGGGGGACCTTCTTC,CASSQEGFSGGTFF
TRBJ2-5,TRBV5-1,few,TRBD1,TGCGCCAGCAGCTCGACAGGGGGGGAGGAGACCCAGTACTTC,CASSSTGGEETQYF
TRBJ2-2,TRBV24-1,NA,TRBD1,TGTGCCACCAGTGATTCCGACAGGGCCGGCGGGGAGCTGTTTTTT,CATSDSDRAGGELFF
TRBJ1-2,TRBV5-1,NA,TRBD1,TGCGCCAGCAGCCCTGGACAGGGAGCTAACTATGGCTACACCTTC,CASSPGQGANYGYTF
TRBJ2-2,TRBV18,many,TRBD1,TGTGCCAGCTCACCGGGACAGGGCTCCGGGGAGCTGTTTTTT,CASSPGQGSGELFF
TRBJ2-3,TRBV7-3,few,NA,TGTGCCAGCAGCTCAGGGGGGGCAGATACGCAGTATTTT,CASSSGGADTQYF
TRBJ2-3,TRBV6-5,few,TRBD1,TGTGCCAGCAGTTCAACAGGGGGCTGGGATAGCACAGATACGCAGTATTTT,CASSSTGGWDSTDTQYF
TRBJ2-3,TRBV9,NA,NA,TGTGCCAGCAGCGTACAGGGTCCAGATACGCAGTATTTT,CASSVQGPDTQYF
TRBJ1-2,TRBV7-3,NA,TRBD1,TGTGCCAGCAGCACCATAGCGACAGGGGCCTATGGCTACACCTTC,CASSTIATGAYGYTF
TRBJ2-2,TRBV27,NA,TRBD1,TGTGCCAGCAGTCCGACAGGGAGCAACACCGGGGAGCTGTTTTTT,CASSPTGSNTGELFF
TRBJ1-2,TRBV5-5,few,TRBD1,TGTGCCAGCAGCTCCTCGGACAGGAACTATGGCTACACCTTC,CASSSSDRNYGYTF
TRBJ1-1,TRBV21-1,few,NA,TGTGCCAGCAGCAAACTTGGGACGCTGAACACTGAAGCTTTCTTT,CASSKLGTLNTEAFF
TRBJ2-7,TRBV7-2,many,NA,TGTGCCAGCAGCTTAGCAGGGGGCTACGAGCAGTACTTC,CASSLAGGYEQYF
TRBJ1-1,TRBV5-1,NA,NA,TGCGCCAGCAGCTCTCTGGGGAACACTGAAGCTTTCTTT,CASSSLGNTEAFF
TRBJ1-6,TRBV23-1,NA,NA,TGCGCCAGCAGTCAATTAGGACGGCAAAGGGACCCCCTCCACTTT,CASSQLGRQRDPLHF
TRBJ1-5,TRBV12-3/TRBV12-4,NA,NA,TGTGCCAGCAGTTTCCATGTGATGGGATTTAGCAATCAGCCCCAGCATTTT,CASSFHVMGFSNQPQHF
TRBJ2-1,TRBV12-3/TRBV12-4,NA,TRBD2,TGTGCCAGCAGTTTAAGGGGACTAGCGGGGGCGGGGAATGAGCAGTTCTTC,CASSLRGLAGAGNEQFF
TRBJ2-7,TRBV18,many,NA,TGTGCCAGCTCACCCACGAGGGCAGTCTCCTACGAGCAGTACTTC,CASSPTRAVSYEQYF
TRBJ1-2,TRBV7-2,few,NA,TGTGCCAGCAGCCCGCGCCGAAGAGGGGGGGATAGCCATGGCTACACCTTC,CASSPRRRGGDSHGYTF
TRBJ2-2,TRBV5-1,few,NA,TGCGCCAGCAGTACAGGGAATACGAACACCGGGGAGCTGTTTTTT,CASSTGNTNTGELFF
TRBJ2-7,TRBV18,NA,TRBD1,TGTGCCAGCTCACCCTCAACAGGGGGTTACTCCTACGAGCAGTACTTC,CASSPSTGGYSYEQYF
TRBJ2-7,TRBV6-1,NA,TRBD1,TGTGCCAGCAGTCTTCGGGACAGGGGGCGGAACGAGCAGTACTTC,CASSLRDRGRNEQYF
TRBJ1-1,TRBV30,few,NA,TGTGCCTGGAGTGCGGGACCGGCCTCTGCTGAAGCTTTCTTT,CAWSAGPASAEAFF
TRBJ1-1,TRBV7-9,few,NA,TGTGCCAGCAGCCCAGAACGAGGAAGCCTCCCAGCTTTCTTT,CASSPERGSLPAFF
TRBJ1-4,TRBV5-1,NA,NA,TGCGCCAGCAGCTTGGTAGTGCCGTCGACTAATGAAAAACTGTTTTTT,CASSLVVPSTNEKLFF
TRBJ2-2,TRBV19,NA,TRBD1,TGTGCCAGTACTAGGACAGGGGTTCACGGGGAGCTGTTTTTT,CASTRTGVHGELFF
TRBJ2-5,TRBV9,few,TRBD2,TGTGCCAGCAGCGTAGGTGCGGGGGGGCAGATAGAGACCCAGTACTTC,CASSVGAGGQIETQYF
TRBJ2-5,TRBV5-1,many,NA,TGCGCCAGCAGCTTGGGGCATTTCCAAGAGACCCAGTACTTC,CASSLGHFQETQYF
TRBJ2-1,TRBV20-1,NA,NA,TGCAGTGCTACCCGGGACCACTCCTACAATGAGCAGTTCTTC,CSATRDHSYNEQFF
TRBJ1-6,TRBV9,once,NA,TGTGCCAGCAGCGTGCAATCGGATGCAGGGAATTCACCCCTCCACTTT,CASSVQSDAGNSPLHF
TRBJ1-5,TRBV12-3/TRBV12-4,few,NA,TGTGCCAGCAGCCCGAATGACAATCAGCCCCAGCATTTT,CASSPNDNQPQHF
TRBJ1-5,TRBV29-1,few,NA,TGCAGCGCGGGACTCATCAATCAGCCCCAGCATTTT,CSAGLINQPQHF
TRBJ2-2,TRBV6-1,few,TRBD1,TGTGCCAGCAAGACCATGGACAGGGCTGCCGGGGAGCTGTTTTTT,CASKTMDRAAGELFF
TRBJ1-1,TRBV7-2,NA,NA,TGTGCCAGCAGCTTCGACAGACAGAACACTGAAGCTTTCTTT,CASSFDRQNTEAFF
TRBJ1-2,TRBV4-1,few,NA,TGCGCCAGCAGCCAAGATCCTGTGGGGAACTATGGCTACACCTTC,CASSQDPVGNYGYTF
TRBJ2-3,TRBV2,NA,TRBD1,TGTGCCAGCCGCCGGGACAGGGGGTACACAGATACGCAGTATTTT,CASRRDRGYTDTQYF
TRBJ2-2,TRBV28,few,TRBD1,TGTGCCAGCAGCTCACAGCTCCGGGACAGGGAAATCAGCAGGGAGCTGTTTTTT,CASSSQLRDREISRELFF
TRBJ1-2,TRBV15,few,TRBD1,TGTGCCACCAGCAGAAGGACAGGGGGAGTGAATGGCTACACCTTC,CATSRRTGGVNGYTF
TRBJ1-5,TRBV12-3/TRBV12-4,NA,TRBD1,TGTGCCAGCAGTCAACAGGGGGGCTGGGCCAATCAGCCCCAGCATTTT,CASSQQGGWANQPQHF
TRBJ1-1,TRBV18,once,TRBD1,TGTGCCAGCTCACCACGACAGGGGTGGGTTAACACTGAAGCTTTCTTT,CASSPRQGWVNTEAFF
TRBJ1-5,TRBV2,few,TRBD1,TGTGCCAGTACAGGGGTGGGAAATCAGCCCCAGCATTTT,CASTGVGNQPQHF
TRBJ2-7,TRBV18,NA,NA,TGTGCCAGCTCACCCGGGCCAGACCACGAGCAGTACTTC,CASSPGPDHEQYF
TRBJ1-5,TRBV12-3/TRBV12-4,few,TRBD1,TGTGCCAGCAGCAGGGAGGGGGCGAATCAGCCCCAGCATTTT,CASSREGANQPQHF
TRBJ2-7,TRBV6-5,NA,NA,TGTGCCACCGGAGACAGACCAAACTCCTACGAGCAGTACTTC,CATGDRPNSYEQYF
TRBJ1-5,TRBV7-2,many,NA,TGTGCCAGCAGCCCTTCTACGATCCATAGCAATCAGCCCCAGCATTTT,CASSPSTIHSNQPQHF
TRBJ1-4,TRBV12-3/TRBV12-4,NA,NA,TGTGCCAGCAGTTCCGAAGGGGGGAAAAAACTGTTTTTT,CASSSEGGKKLFF
TRBJ2-1,TRBV24-1,NA,NA,TGTGCCACCAGGGGGGCCCGGGAGTTAAATGAGCAGTTCTTC,CATRGARELNEQFF
TRBJ2-2,TRBV4-2,few,NA,TGTGCCAGCAGCCAAGATGGGCACAGGGAGCCCGGGGAGCTGTTTTTT,CASSQDGHREPGELFF
TRBJ2-5,TRBV5-1,few,TRBD1,TGCGCCAGCAGCCCGGAGACAGGGATTGAGGAGACCCAGTACTTC,CASSPETGIEETQYF
TRBJ2-3,TRBV7-2,few,NA,TGTGCCAGCAGCTTAGCGGGGGACGCAGGTACGCAGTATTTT,CASSLAGDAGTQYF
TRBJ2-7,TRBV2,few,TRBD1,TGTGCCAGCAGTACTAGGGACAGGGTAGGCTACGAGCAGTACTTC,CASSTRDRVGYEQYF
TRBJ2-2,TRBV5-1,few,NA,TGCGCCAGCAGCTTGGTATGGGCTGGCGGGGAGCTGTTTTTT,CASSLVWAGGELFF